This record looks at one T cell receptor (beta chain) sequence and its context. Its antigen remains unidentified. This sample is part of a study of T cell repertoires in cytomegalovirus infection. Study context: Indications of both CMV infection and matching HLA type were provided by public TCR beta signatures.

With 4 bases clipped from V and 7 bases from J, the junction kept 8 bases outside the gene matches. The CDR3 covers 14 residues. Germline CDR1 reads SGHRS; CDR2 reads YFSETQ. Study-wide results and limits: The ex vivo response was dominated by HLA-C-restricted CMV-specific TCR beta clonotypes.

TCRdb itself ran the reads through MiXCR, one entry per CDR3 protein. The sample shows about 340,000 distinct CDR3 sequences, under 35% of them seen only once. The input for sequencing was cultured PBMCs, taken from culture after CMV antigen stimulation. The chain uses TRBV5-1 and TRBJ2-1; 7 nucleotides align to TRBD1. This clonotype was sampled from a human donor in good health (CMV status not recorded). Some clones in this sample may be carry-over from other donors' samples. The DNA for the CDR3 is TGCGCCAGCAGCCCCGGGACAGCAAATAATGAGCAGTTCTTC. It yields the protein CASSPGTANNEQFF.